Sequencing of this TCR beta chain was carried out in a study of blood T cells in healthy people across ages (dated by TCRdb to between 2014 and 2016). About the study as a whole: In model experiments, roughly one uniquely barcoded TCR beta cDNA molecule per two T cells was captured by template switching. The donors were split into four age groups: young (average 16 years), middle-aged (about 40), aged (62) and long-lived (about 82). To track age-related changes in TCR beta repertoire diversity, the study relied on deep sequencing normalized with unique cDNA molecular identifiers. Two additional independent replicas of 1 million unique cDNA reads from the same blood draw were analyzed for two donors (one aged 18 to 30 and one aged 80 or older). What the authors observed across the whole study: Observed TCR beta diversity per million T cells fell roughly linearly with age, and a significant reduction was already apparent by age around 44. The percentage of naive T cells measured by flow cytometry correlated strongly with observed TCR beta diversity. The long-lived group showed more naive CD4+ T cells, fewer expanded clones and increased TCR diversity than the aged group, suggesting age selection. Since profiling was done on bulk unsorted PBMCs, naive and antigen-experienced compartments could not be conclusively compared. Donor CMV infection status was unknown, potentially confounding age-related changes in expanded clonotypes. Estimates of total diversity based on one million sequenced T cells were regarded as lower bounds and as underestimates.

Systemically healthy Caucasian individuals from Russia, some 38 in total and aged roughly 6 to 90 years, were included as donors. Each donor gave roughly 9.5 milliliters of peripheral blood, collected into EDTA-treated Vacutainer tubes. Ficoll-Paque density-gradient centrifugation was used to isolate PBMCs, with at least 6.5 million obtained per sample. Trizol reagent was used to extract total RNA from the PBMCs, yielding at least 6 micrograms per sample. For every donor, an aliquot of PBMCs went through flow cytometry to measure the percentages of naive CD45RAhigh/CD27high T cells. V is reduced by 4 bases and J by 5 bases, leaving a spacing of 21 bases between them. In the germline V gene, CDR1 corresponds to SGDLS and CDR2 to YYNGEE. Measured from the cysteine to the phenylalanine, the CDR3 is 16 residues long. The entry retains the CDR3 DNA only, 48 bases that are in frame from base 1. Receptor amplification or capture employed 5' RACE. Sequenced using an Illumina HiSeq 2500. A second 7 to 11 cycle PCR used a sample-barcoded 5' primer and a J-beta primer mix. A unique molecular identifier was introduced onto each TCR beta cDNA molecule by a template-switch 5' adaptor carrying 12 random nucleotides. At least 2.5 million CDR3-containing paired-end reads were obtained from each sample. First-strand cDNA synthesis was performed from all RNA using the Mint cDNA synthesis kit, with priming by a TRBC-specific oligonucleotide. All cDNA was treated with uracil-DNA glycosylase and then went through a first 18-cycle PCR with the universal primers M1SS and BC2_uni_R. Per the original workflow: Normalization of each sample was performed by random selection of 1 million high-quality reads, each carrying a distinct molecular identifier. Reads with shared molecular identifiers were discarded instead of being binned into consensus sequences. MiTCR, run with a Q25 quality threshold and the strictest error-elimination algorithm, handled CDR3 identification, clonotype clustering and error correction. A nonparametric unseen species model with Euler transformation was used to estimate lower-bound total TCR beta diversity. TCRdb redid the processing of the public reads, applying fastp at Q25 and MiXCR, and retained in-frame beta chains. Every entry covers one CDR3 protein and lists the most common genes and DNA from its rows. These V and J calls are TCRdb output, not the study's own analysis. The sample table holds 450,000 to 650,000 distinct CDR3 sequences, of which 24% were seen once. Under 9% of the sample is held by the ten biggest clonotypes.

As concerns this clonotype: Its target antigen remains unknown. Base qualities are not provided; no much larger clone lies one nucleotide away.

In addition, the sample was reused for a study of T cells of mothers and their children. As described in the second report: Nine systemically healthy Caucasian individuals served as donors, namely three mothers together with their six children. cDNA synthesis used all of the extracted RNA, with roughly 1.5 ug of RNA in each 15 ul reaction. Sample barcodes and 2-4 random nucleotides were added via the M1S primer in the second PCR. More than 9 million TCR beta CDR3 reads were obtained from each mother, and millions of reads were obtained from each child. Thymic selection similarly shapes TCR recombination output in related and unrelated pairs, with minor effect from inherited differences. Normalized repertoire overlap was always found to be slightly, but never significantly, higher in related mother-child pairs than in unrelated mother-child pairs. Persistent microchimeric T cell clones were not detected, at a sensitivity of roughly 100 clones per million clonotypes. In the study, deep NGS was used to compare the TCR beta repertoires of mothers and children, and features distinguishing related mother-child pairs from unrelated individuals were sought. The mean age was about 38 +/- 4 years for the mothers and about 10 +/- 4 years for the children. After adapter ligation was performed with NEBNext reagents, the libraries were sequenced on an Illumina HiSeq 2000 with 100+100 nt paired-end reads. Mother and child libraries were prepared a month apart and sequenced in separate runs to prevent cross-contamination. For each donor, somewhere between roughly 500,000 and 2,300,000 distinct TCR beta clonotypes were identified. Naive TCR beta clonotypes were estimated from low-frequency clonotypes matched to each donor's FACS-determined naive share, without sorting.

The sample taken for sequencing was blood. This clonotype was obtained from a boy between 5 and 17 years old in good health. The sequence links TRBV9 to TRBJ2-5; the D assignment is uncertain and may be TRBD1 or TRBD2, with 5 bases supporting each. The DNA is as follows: TGTGCCAGCAGCAACGGCCCTCCGGGGCGCGTGGAGACCCAGTACTTC. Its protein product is CASSNGPPGRVETQYF.